The 18 T cell receptor beta chains below all came from one sample that was sequenced in a study of read filtering for tumor transcriptome and immune sequencing. This library used roughly 370 ng RNA and molecular barcoded adaptors spanning alpha/delta and beta/gamma chains. TCRdb re-called the reads with MiXCR, one entry per CDR3 protein. The sample lists roughly 67,000 distinct CDR3 sequences, roughly 20% occurring once. The sample was a population of CD138-negative cells sorted from bone marrow. The receptor source for this set is a donor aged 40 or over with multiple myeloma.

As to this clonotype: Here the CDR3 omits its conserved ending phenylalanine or tryptophan, so a read error is the likely source. The chain is built from TRBV11-2 and TRBJ2-5, with TRBD1 identical over 8 bases. CDR3 size: 13 residues. Per germline, CDR1 SGHAT and CDR2 FQNNGV. V lost 4 bases, J lost 4 bases, and 2 bases stayed unmatched. The CDR3 bases are TGTGCCAGCAGCTACACAGGGGGAGAGACCCAGTACTAC. Residues: CASSYTGGETQYY.

This clonotype was seen at least ten times. This chain connects TRBV6-1 to TRBJ1-6; D unclear. CDR1 MNHNS and CDR2 SASEGT come from the germline V gene. The V and J ends lost 8 bases and 7 bases respectively, with 21 bases between them. The CDR3 has 16 amino acids. The CDR3 DNA reads as TGTGCCAGCTCTATCCAGGAGCTTCGGAACAATTCACCCCTCCACTTT. Protein product: CASSIQELRNNSPLHF.

This clonotype was seen ten or more times. The CDR3 DNA is TGCAGTGCTAGAGTAACCCGGGAGACCGGGGAGCTGTTTTTT. Encoded protein: CSARVTRETGELFF. The rearrangement joins TRBV20-1 to TRBJ2-2, with D possibly being TRBD2 (6 bases). CDR3 size: 14 residues. CDR1 is DFQATT and CDR2 is SNEGSKA in the germline V gene (reference sequence). V lost 1 base and J 5 bases, leaving 11 bases between the germline ends.

This clonotype was recorded at least ten times. V is TRBV20-1 and J is TRBJ2-7; D not resolved. Trimming shortened V by 0 bases and J by 1 base, and 1 base separated the two germline ends. The CDR3 spans 11 residues. Germline values: CDR1 DFQATT, CDR2 SNEGSKA (reference sequence). The CDR3 region is CSARESYEQYF. As DNA, the CDR3 is TGCAGTGCTAGAGAGTCCTACGAGCAGTACTTC.

There are many counts of this clonotype. The chain links TRBV18 to TRBJ2-1; 12 bases match TRBD2. Germline V lookup: CDR1 KGHSH, CDR2 LQKENI. The V and J ends lost 2 bases and 7 bases, in that order; junction bases with no gene match: 3. This CDR3 contains 15 residues. The CDR3 bases are TGTGCCAGCTCACCATCACTAGCGGGAGGAAATGAGCAGTTCTTC. Its translation is CASSPSLAGGNEQFF.

This clonotype showed up just a few times. The chain links TRBV12-3 or TRBV12-4 to TRBJ1-1, with D unclear. V was cut by 6 bases and J by 0 bases, with 8 bases left in between. This CDR3 has 13 residues. The CDR3 here is CASSPPVNTEAFF. The DNA of the CDR3 is TGTGCCAGCAGCCCGCCGGTGAACACTGAAGCTTTCTTT.

This clonotype was recorded many times. DNA of the CDR3: TGTGCCAGTAGTAAGAGCGGGAGGTCCAACAATGAGCAGTTCTTC. Protein product: CASSKSGRSNNEQFF. J is TRBJ2-1 and V is TRBV19; TRBD2 matches at 9 bases. The CDR3 loop spans 15 amino acids. V lost 4 bases, J lost 5 bases, and 6 bases stayed unmatched. The germline CDR1 and CDR2 sequences are LNHDA and SQIVND (reference sequence).

This clonotype was picked up many times. One end of the junction does not line up with germline, which may come from a read error. The chain carries TRBV7-9 and TRBJ2-5, with D perhaps matching TRBD2 (6 bases). CDR1 is SEHNR, CDR2 FQNEAQ, per germline (reference sequence). The CDR3 sequence is 15 residues long. CDR3 coding DNA: TGTGCCAGCAGCCTAGCGTACCCGACCTGGGAGACCCAGTACTTC. Amino acid sequence: CASSLAYPTWETQYF.

A remark on this clonotype: A much larger clone lies one base from this, so it may be a read error. This chain uses TRBV28 with TRBJ1-1, with D perhaps TRBD1 (5 bases). Germline V gene sequence: CDR1 MDHEN, CDR2 SYDVKM. This CDR3 has 14 amino acids. CDR3 in amino acids: CASSLFQRGTEALF. CDR3 coding DNA: TGTGCCAGCAGTCTATTCCAGAGGGGCACTGAAGCTCTCTTT.

This clonotype was counted ten times or more. This chain connects TRBV3-1 to TRBJ2-7; possibly TRBD2 for D (6 bases). Germline values: CDR1 LGHDT, CDR2 YNNKEL (reference sequence). CDR3 length: 14 amino acids. The V end lost 4 bases, the J end lost 5 bases, and 15 bases lay between the germline ends. CDR3 sequence: CASSPSRTNHEQYF. CDR3 sequence (DNA): TGTGCCAGCAGCCCCAGCCGGACTAATCACGAGCAGTACTTC.

In its sample, this clonotype was seen many times. The J gene is TRBJ1-5, the V gene TRBV29-1; weak D call: TRBD1 (5 bases). This CDR3 region has 13 residues. Germline lookup yields CDR1 SQVTM and CDR2 ANQGSEA. Trimming removed 3 bases from V and 4 bases from J, with 10 bases in between. CDR3: CSVDQGPNQPQHF. CDR3 nucleotide sequence: TGCAGCGTTGACCAGGGCCCGAATCAGCCCCAGCATTTT. Filled out from reference TRBV29-1 and TRBJ1-5, the complete variable domain reads SAVISQKPSRDICQRGTSLTIQCQVDSQVTMMFWYRQQPGQSLTLIATANQGSEATYESGFVIDKFPISRPNLTFSTLTVSNMSPEDSSIYLCSVDQGPNQPQHFGDGTRLSIL.

This clonotype was recorded a few times. The chain joins TRBV24-1 to TRBJ2-1, with D maybe TRBD2 (7 bases). The CDR3 extends over 18 amino acids. V lost 1 base to trimming and J lost 6 bases, with 21 bases between them. Germline CDR1 reads KGHDR; CDR2 reads SFDVKD. The CDR3 spells CATSDLRGGRSGRNEQFF. Written as DNA, the CDR3 is TGTGCCACCAGTGATTTAAGGGGGGGAAGGTCCGGTCGCAATGAGCAGTTCTTC.

This clonotype has just a few counts. A clone one base away is much larger, so this may be a read error. CDR3 DNA sequence: TGTGCCAGCAGCTTAAGACGATTCCAAGAGATCCAGTACTTC. Translated: CASSLRRFQEIQYF. J is TRBJ2-5 and V is TRBV7-8, with unresolved D. Germline V gene data show CDR1 as SGHVS and CDR2 as FQNEAQ. This CDR3 region has 14 residues.

In regard to this clonotype: This could be a read error, since a much larger clone is one nucleotide away. The chain is built from TRBV20-1 and TRBJ1-1; D is perhaps TRBD1 (5 bases). The CDR3 spans 14 residues. The germline V gene has CDR1 DFQATT and CDR2 SNEGSKA (reference sequence). The CDR3 spells CSARVYNRGTGAFF. CDR3 DNA: TGCAGTGCTAGAGTTTACAACCGGGGCACTGGAGCTTTCTTT.

This clonotype appeared a few times. This chain uses TRBV7-2 with TRBJ2-1; 9 bases match TRBD2. Germline CDR1 and CDR2: SGHTA and FQGNSA. V trimming: 5 bases; J trimming: 8 bases; junction bases outside the gene matches: 7. The CDR3 sequence is 14 residues long. The chain's CDR3 is CASSAAGGPHEQFF. The CDR3 DNA follows: TGTGCCAGCAGCGCCGCGGGAGGGCCGCATGAGCAGTTCTTC.

This clonotype was seen a few times. This chain uses TRBV6-6 with TRBJ2-3; D could derive from TRBD1 or TRBD2 (6 bases each). The ends were cut back, 6 bases at V and 2 bases at J, with 9 bases in the middle. CDR1 and CDR2 from the germline V gene are MNHNY and SVGAGI (reference sequence). The CDR3 is made up of 13 amino acids. In DNA, the CDR3 is TGTGCCAGCAGGACGGGGGCCACAGATACGCAGTATTTT. Translation: CASRTGATDTQYF.

This clonotype was found many times. The chain has TRBV24-1 and TRBJ2-3, with D hard to call. This CDR3 comprises 15 residues. Germline loops: CDR1 KGHDR, CDR2 SFDVKD. The V end was cut by 5 bases, the J end by 1 base, with 12 bases between. CDR3 protein: CATSGVSTGTDTQYF. CDR3 nucleotides: TGTGCCACCAGTGGCGTCAGCACTGGCACAGATACGCAGTATTTT.

This clonotype is medium-sized (0.01 to 0.1%). The rearrangement links TRBV7-3 to TRBJ2-1; tentative D call: TRBD1 (5 bases). Trimming cost V 3 bases and J 0 bases, with 9 bases left between them. CDR1 and CDR2 (germline): SGHTA, FQGTGA. The CDR3 runs to 15 residues. The CDR3 loop is CASSFSRGSYNEQFF. The CDR3 bases are TGTGCCAGCAGCTTCTCAAGGGGCTCCTACAATGAGCAGTTCTTC. Combining the CDR3 with reference TRBV7-3 and TRBJ2-1 gives the whole variable domain GAGVSQTPSNKVTEKGKYVELRCDPISGHTALYWYRQSLGQGPEFLIYFQGTGAADDSGLPNDRFFAVRPEGSVSTLKIQRTERGDSAVYLCASSFSRGSYNEQFFGPGTRLTVL.